This is a list of T cell receptor beta chains from one sample in a study of T cell responses to AZD1222 COVID-19 vaccine. Produced via immunoSEQ multiplex PCR; TCRdb's table is partial and in-frame only. The table lists roughly 160,000 clones, 90% of them singletons. The sample was peripheral blood, taken on day 0 of AZD1222 vaccination. Source of these receptors: an adult in good health. Each CDR3 is given with its conserved first and last residue. The order of the fields is J gene, D gene, clone size, V gene, CDR3 protein, CDR3 DNA. D genes are given only for firm matches. Some rows have no size entry. The others give once, few or many, or a class for an expanded clone.

J gene: TRBJ2-1
D gene: TRBD1
clone size: .
V gene: TRBV5-1
CDR3 protein: CASSLTGVNEQFF
CDR3 DNA: TGCGCCAGCAGCCTTACAGGGGTAAATGAGCAGTTCTTC

J gene: TRBJ2-1
D gene: .
clone size: .
V gene: TRBV9
CDR3 protein: CASSLRALPYNEQFF
CDR3 DNA: TGTGCCAGCAGTCTACGGGCGCTACCCTACAATGAGCAGTTCTTC

J gene: TRBJ1-3
D gene: .
clone size: once
V gene: TRBV6-5
CDR3 protein: CASSYARSSGNTIYF
CDR3 DNA: TGTGCCAGCAGTTACGCCAGGAGCTCTGGAAACACCATATATTTT

J gene: TRBJ2-7
D gene: .
clone size: .
V gene: TRBV3-1/TRBV3-2
CDR3 protein: CASSQDSASLRQYF
CDR3 DNA: TGTGCCAGCAGCCAAGATTCCGCCTCGTTGAGGCAGTACTTC

J gene: TRBJ2-4
D gene: .
clone size: .
V gene: TRBV10-3
CDR3 protein: CAISESKGGGLAKNIQYF
CDR3 DNA: TGTGCCATCAGTGAGTCGAAAGGGGGAGGGCTAGCCAAAAACATTCAGTACTTC

J gene: TRBJ2-3
D gene: TRBD2
clone size: .
V gene: TRBV4-3
CDR3 protein: CASSQEKRDGDTQYF
CDR3 DNA: TGCGCCAGCAGCCAAGAAAAGCGGGACGGAGATACGCAGTATTTT

J gene: TRBJ2-1
D gene: TRBD2
clone size: .
V gene: TRBV11-2
CDR3 protein: CASSFPGASGGPYNEQFF
CDR3 DNA: TGTGCCAGCAGCTTCCCCGGGGCTAGCGGGGGCCCATACAATGAGCAGTTCTTC

J gene: TRBJ1-4
D gene: .
clone size: .
V gene: TRBV6-5
CDR3 protein: CASSDWGGKLFF
CDR3 DNA: TGTGCCAGCAGCGACTGGGGGGGAAAACTGTTTTTT

J gene: TRBJ2-2
D gene: TRBD2
clone size: .
V gene: TRBV15
CDR3 protein: CATSRGGTSGNTGELFF
CDR3 DNA: TGTGCCACCAGCAGAGGTGGGACTAGCGGAAACACCGGGGAGCTGTTTTTT

J gene: TRBJ2-7
D gene: TRBD2
clone size: .
V gene: TRBV19
CDR3 protein: CASSPGLEGYEQYF
CDR3 DNA: TGTGCCAGTAGTCCGGGACTAGAAGGCTACGAGCAGTACTTC

J gene: TRBJ2-7
D gene: .
clone size: .
V gene: TRBV9
CDR3 protein: CASSMRDSSYEQYF
CDR3 DNA: TGTGCCAGCAGCATGCGGGACAGTTCCTACGAGCAGTACTTC

J gene: TRBJ1-1
D gene: TRBD1
clone size: .
V gene: TRBV14
CDR3 protein: CASSQDEDRGGTEAFF
CDR3 DNA: TGTGCCAGCAGCCAGGATGAGGACAGGGGTGGCACTGAAGCTTTCTTT

J gene: TRBJ2-3
D gene: TRBD2
clone size: .
V gene: TRBV7-3
CDR3 protein: CASSILAGGTTDTQYF
CDR3 DNA: TGTGCCAGCAGCATTCTAGCGGGGGGAACCACAGATACGCAGTATTTT

J gene: TRBJ1-5
D gene: .
clone size: .
V gene: TRBV12-3/TRBV12-4
CDR3 protein: CASRTSNQPQHF
CDR3 DNA: TGTGCCAGCAGAACAAGCAATCAGCCCCAGCATTTT

J gene: TRBJ1-6
D gene: .
clone size: .
V gene: TRBV6-5
CDR3 protein: CASSYVTENTPLHF
CDR3 DNA: TGTGCCAGCAGTTATGTGACAGAGAATACACCCCTCCACTTT

J gene: TRBJ2-7
D gene: TRBD1
clone size: .
V gene: TRBV2
CDR3 protein: CASIATGDEQYF
CDR3 DNA: TGTGCCAGCATTGCCACAGGGGACGAGCAGTACTTC

J gene: TRBJ1-5
D gene: .
clone size: .
V gene: TRBV6-5
CDR3 protein: CASSLEWGNQPQHF
CDR3 DNA: TGTGCCAGCAGTCTCGAGTGGGGCAATCAGCCCCAGCATTTT

J gene: TRBJ2-2
D gene: .
clone size: .
V gene: TRBV18
CDR3 protein: CASSPRDTGELFF
CDR3 DNA: TGTGCCAGCTCACCTAGAGACACCGGGGAGCTGTTTTTT

J gene: TRBJ1-1
D gene: .
clone size: .
V gene: TRBV7-9
CDR3 protein: CASSPMDDTEAFF
CDR3 DNA: TGTGCCAGCAGCCCCATGGATGACACTGAAGCTTTCTTT

J gene: TRBJ1-1
D gene: .
clone size: .
V gene: TRBV7-9
CDR3 protein: CASRKGGNTEAFF
CDR3 DNA: TGTGCCAGCAGAAAAGGGGGGAACACTGAAGCTTTCTTT

J gene: TRBJ1-4
D gene: .
clone size: .
V gene: TRBV7-9
CDR3 protein: CASSSFPHEKLFF
CDR3 DNA: TGTGCCAGCAGCTCCTTCCCCCATGAAAAACTGTTTTTT

J gene: TRBJ1-3
D gene: .
clone size: .
V gene: TRBV12-3/TRBV12-4
CDR3 protein: CASSGGVGNTIYF
CDR3 DNA: TGTGCCAGCTCGGGAGGGGTTGGAAACACCATATATTTT

J gene: TRBJ2-7
D gene: .
clone size: .
V gene: TRBV28
CDR3 protein: CASRTFGAGYSEQYF
CDR3 DNA: TGTGCCAGCAGGACATTTGGGGCAGGGTACTCCGAGCAGTACTTC

J gene: TRBJ2-3
D gene: TRBD2
clone size: .
V gene: TRBV5-4
CDR3 protein: CASSGGVEVDTQYF
CDR3 DNA: TGTGCCAGCAGCGGGGGGGTAGAAGTAGATACGCAGTATTTT

J gene: TRBJ1-5
D gene: .
clone size: .
V gene: TRBV27
CDR3 protein: CASSLVGGASNQPQHF
CDR3 DNA: TGTGCCAGCAGTTTAGTGGGAGGGGCTAGCAATCAGCCCCAGCATTTT

J gene: TRBJ2-6
D gene: TRBD1
clone size: .
V gene: TRBV3-1/TRBV3-2
CDR3 protein: CATYGTGSSGANVLTF
CDR3 DNA: TGTGCCACCTACGGGACAGGGTCCTCTGGGGCCAACGTCCTGACTTTC

J gene: TRBJ2-5
D gene: .
clone size: .
V gene: TRBV28
CDR3 protein: CASSSNGETQYF
CDR3 DNA: TGTGCCAGCAGCTCGAATGGGGAGACCCAGTACTTC

J gene: TRBJ2-5
D gene: .
clone size: .
V gene: TRBV12-3/TRBV12-4
CDR3 protein: CASSPLSETQYF
CDR3 DNA: TGTGCCAGCAGCCCTCTCTCGGAGACCCAGTACTTC

J gene: TRBJ1-2
D gene: .
clone size: .
V gene: TRBV4-3
CDR3 protein: CASSRSSALGDGYTF
CDR3 DNA: TGCGCCAGCAGCCGCTCTAGTGCTCTGGGTGATGGCTACACCTTC

J gene: TRBJ2-1
D gene: TRBD2
clone size: few
V gene: TRBV10-3
CDR3 protein: CAISESTRGGGAPEQFF
CDR3 DNA: TGTGCCATCAGTGAGTCGACTCGGGGCGGGGGGGCCCCTGAGCAGTTCTTC

J gene: TRBJ1-1
D gene: TRBD1
clone size: .
V gene: TRBV10-3
CDR3 protein: CAIRGQQNTEAFF
CDR3 DNA: TGTGCCATCAGGGGACAGCAAAACACTGAAGCTTTCTTT

J gene: TRBJ2-2
D gene: TRBD1
clone size: .
V gene: TRBV20-1
CDR3 protein: CSASPIGTATTGELFF
CDR3 DNA: TGCAGTGCCAGTCCCATCGGGACAGCCACTACCGGGGAGCTGTTTTTT

J gene: TRBJ2-7
D gene: .
clone size: .
V gene: TRBV9
CDR3 protein: CASSLAGGSYSYEQYF
CDR3 DNA: TGTGCCAGCAGCCTCGCCGGCGGATCCTACTCCTACGAGCAGTACTTC

J gene: TRBJ1-5
D gene: TRBD1
clone size: .
V gene: TRBV4-1
CDR3 protein: CASSLPGQGIPLGNQPQHF
CDR3 DNA: TGCGCCAGCAGCCTACCGGGACAGGGGATTCCTCTGGGCAATCAGCCCCAGCATTTT

J gene: TRBJ2-3
D gene: .
clone size: .
V gene: TRBV24-1
CDR3 protein: CATSDLALSTDTQYF
CDR3 DNA: TGTGCCACCAGTGATTTGGCACTGAGCACAGATACGCAGTATTTT

J gene: TRBJ2-5
D gene: TRBD2
clone size: .
V gene: TRBV18
CDR3 protein: CASSQTSGVETQYF
CDR3 DNA: TGTGCCAGCTCCCAAACTAGCGGGGTCGAGACCCAGTACTTC

J gene: TRBJ1-6
D gene: .
clone size: once
V gene: TRBV5-1
CDR3 protein: CASSLAQGNSPLHF
CDR3 DNA: TGCGCCAGCAGCTTGGCCCAGGGGAATTCACCCCTCCACTTT

J gene: TRBJ2-7
D gene: .
clone size: few
V gene: TRBV21-1
CDR3 protein: CASSTGTGDSYEQYF
CDR3 DNA: TGTGCCAGCAGTACCGGGACAGGGGATTCCTACGAGCAGTACTTC